A single sample is the source of the 29 T cell receptor beta chains below, sequenced in a study of blood T cell repertoires in COVID-19. The data were produced by immunoSEQ multiplex PCR, yet TCRdb's version contains in-frame clones alone and is incomplete. The table lists 85,000 to 100,000 clones, 81% of them singletons, with around 4.8% in the top ten. Sequencing was performed on peripheral blood. The origin of the receptors is a man aged 80 or over with COVID-19, enrolled during active disease.

This clone turned up a few times. The genes are TRBV18 and TRBJ1-5, with 9 bases that match TRBD1. CDR1 is KGHSH, CDR2 LQKENI, per germline. The trim removed 6 bases at V and 5 bases at J, leaving 17 bases unmatched. The CDR3 extends over 18 amino acids. The CDR3 loop reads CASSLVTVGQGSDQPQHF. CDR3 coding DNA: TGTGCCAGCTCTCTAGTCACCGTGGGACAGGGATCCGATCAGCCCCAGCATTTT.

The chain is built from TRBV6-5 and TRBJ1-2; the D gene is possibly TRBD1 (5 bases). Germline V lookup: CDR1 MNHEY, CDR2 SVGAGI. V lost 3 bases and J lost 1, with 9 bases in between. This CDR3 is built from 14 residues. CDR3 region: CASSYSGHNYGYTF. Here the CDR3 DNA reads TGTGCCAGCAGTTATTCAGGGCATAACTATGGCTACACCTTC.

This clone has only a few counts. V usage is TRBV2 and J usage is TRBJ2-1; 7 bases align to TRBD1. CDR3 length equals 15 residues. V dropped 6 bases and J dropped 3; count of bases not matched to a gene: 8. Germline values: CDR1 SNHLY, CDR2 FYNNEI. CDR3 coding DNA: TGTGCCAGCAGATATGGGACAGCCTTCTACAATGAGCAGTTCTTC. Encoded protein: CASRYGTAFYNEQFF.

The chain combines TRBV27 with TRBJ1-6; D gene ambiguous. Trimming removed 5 bases from V and 10 bases from J, with 12 bases in between. CDR1 is MNHEY, CDR2 SMNVEV, per germline (reference sequence). This CDR3 has 13 amino acids. CDR3 sequence (DNA): TGTGCCAGCAGTCATAGGGAGGGCTCACCCCTCCACTTT. Translating it yields CASSHREGSPLHF.

The V and J genes are TRBV7-8 and TRBJ2-2; tentative D call: TRBD1 (6 bases). CDR1 and CDR2 (germline): SGHVS, FQNEAQ. This CDR3 has 15 amino acids. V lost 5 bases and J lost 4, with 14 bases in between. The CDR3 DNA sequence: TGTGCCAGCAGCACCTGGACAGAGTCCACCGGGGAGCTGTTTTTT. Protein sequence: CASSTWTESTGELFF. The entire variable domain, with the rest obtained from reference TRBV7-8 and TRBJ2-2, is as follows: GAGVSQSPRYKVAKRGQDVALRCDPISGHVSLFWYQQALGQGPEFLTYFQNEAQLDKSGLPSDRFFAERPEGSVSTLKIQRTQQEDSAVYLCASSTWTESTGELFFGEGSRLTVL.

V is TRBV30 and J is TRBJ2-2, with D unresolved. V was trimmed by 2 bases and J by 4 bases, leaving 5 bases between them. This CDR3 contains 12 residues. Per germline, CDR1 GTSNPN and CDR2 SVGIG (reference sequence). The CDR3 bases are TGTGCCTGGAGTTTCAGCACCGGGGAGCTGTTTTTT. This gives the protein CAWSFSTGELFF.

The chain employs TRBV7-9 and TRBJ2-1, with TRBD2 identical over 9 bases. The CDR3 is made up of 17 amino acids. V shed 0 bases and J 5 bases; nucleotides not matched to a gene: 8. CDR1 is SEHNR, CDR2 FQNEAQ, per germline (reference sequence). The CDR3 spells CASSLALRLAVDNEQFF. The CDR3 DNA follows: TGTGCCAGCAGCTTAGCGCTAAGACTAGCGGTAGACAATGAGCAGTTCTTC.

The chain combines TRBV27 with TRBJ2-3; TRBD2 might be the D (7 bases). The V gene lost 2 bases and the J gene lost 2 bases, with 17 bases spanning the gap. Germline V gene sequence: CDR1 MNHEY, CDR2 SMNVEV (reference sequence). The CDR3 runs 17 residues. The CDR3 DNA is TGTGCCAGCAGTTTAGAGGGTGGGGGGGCCTTCACAGATACGCAGTATTTT. Protein: CASSLEGGGAFTDTQYF.

The J gene is TRBJ1-5, the V gene TRBV27; D call uncertain. CDR3 length equals 13 residues. Trimming removed 5 bases from V and 2 bases from J, with 7 bases in between. Germline CDR1 and CDR2: MNHEY and SMNVEV (reference sequence). The CDR3 nucleotides read TGTGCCAGCAGTAATTTCGGCAATCAGCCCCAGCATTTT. Protein: CASSNFGNQPQHF.

This rearrangement joins TRBV5-1 to TRBJ1-4; 8 bases are a match to TRBD1. The CDR3 sequence is 14 residues long. The V segment lost 0 bases and the J segment 8 bases; nucleotides outside the gene matches: 3. Germline CDR1 SGHRS, CDR2 YFSETQ. CDR3 region: CASSLDRGREKLFF. CDR3 bases: TGCGCCAGCAGCTTGGACAGGGGGAGGGAAAAACTGTTTTTT. Filled out from reference TRBV5-1 and TRBJ1-4, the complete variable domain reads KAGVTQTPRYLIKTRGQQVTLSCSPISGHRSVSWYQQTPGQGLQFLFEYFSETQRNKGNFPGRFSGRQFSNSRSEMNVSTLELGDSALYLCASSLDRGREKLFFGSGTQLSVL.

The CDR3: CASKRQGTEAFF. CDR3 bases: TGTGCCAGCAAACGACAGGGCACTGAAGCTTTCTTT. This rearrangement joins TRBV27 to TRBJ1-1; 7 nucleotides agree with TRBD1. This CDR3 is built from 12 residues. Losses at the gene ends were 7 bases for V and 4 bases for J; bases not matched to a gene: 3. The germline gives CDR1 MNHEY, CDR2 SMNVEV (reference sequence).

The chain's CDR3 is CASSLAPSIMTGGSTDTQYF. The CDR3 bases are TGCGCCAGCAGCTTGGCCCCCTCAATTATGACGGGTGGAAGCACAGATACGCAGTATTTT. V usage is TRBV5-1 and J usage is TRBJ2-3; D remains ambiguous. CDR3 length: 20 amino acids. Germline V gives CDR1 SGHRS, CDR2 YFSETQ. The V end was cut by 0 bases, the J end by 0 bases, with 23 bases between. The full variable domain, with the rest looked up from reference TRBV5-1 and TRBJ2-3, is KAGVTQTPRYLIKTRGQQVTLSCSPISGHRSVSWYQQTPGQGLQFLFEYFSETQRNKGNFPGRFSGRQFSNSRSEMNVSTLELGDSALYLCASSLAPSIMTGGSTDTQYFGPGTRLTVL.

The rearrangement links TRBV11-2 to TRBJ2-3; 8 nucleotides line up with TRBD2. CDR1 is SGHAT and CDR2 is FQNNGV in the germline V gene. Losses at the gene ends were 1 base for V and 9 bases for J; bases not matched to a gene: 6. This CDR3 is built from 14 residues. Written as DNA, the CDR3 is TGTGCCAGCAGCTTAGGTGTACTAGCGGAGACGCAGTATTTT. Its translation: CASSLGVLAETQYF.

CDR3 in DNA: TGTGCCAGTAGCACCGGGACAGGGGGCTACTATGGCTACACCTTC. Its translation: CASSTGTGGYYGYTF. The chain recombines TRBV19 with TRBJ1-2; TRBD1 agrees at 12 bases. J was trimmed by 3 bases and V by 6 bases; bases with no gene match: 5. Germline V lookup: CDR1 LNHDA, CDR2 SQIVND (reference sequence). CDR3 size: 15 residues.

The chain employs TRBV6-2 or TRBV6-3 and TRBJ1-4; TRBD1 is a possible D gene (5 bases). Germline loops: CDR1 MNHEY, CDR2 SVGEGT. The CDR3 has 17 residues. The ends were cut back, 2 bases at V and 7 bases at J, with 20 bases in the middle. The CDR3 DNA follows: TGTGCCAGCAGTTACGACGGCAGGGCAGGCGGCGGTGAAAAACTGTTTTTT. Encoded protein: CASSYDGRAGGGEKLFF.

The chain's CDR3 is CATSRGATGLYEQYF. In DNA form, the CDR3 reads TGTGCCACCAGCAGAGGGGCGACAGGGTTATACGAGCAGTACTTC. V and J are TRBV15 and TRBJ2-7; 7 bases match TRBD1. The CDR3 sequence is 15 residues long. Per the germline V gene, CDR1 is LNHNV and CDR2 is YYDKDF (reference sequence). Trimming at V came to 1 base and at J to 4 bases, leaving 7 bases not matched to a gene.

This clone was observed a single time. The J gene is TRBJ1-2, the V gene TRBV3-1 (or the pseudogene TRBV3-2), with D perhaps TRBD1 (5 bases). Germline values: CDR1 LGHDT, CDR2 YNNKEL (reference sequence). The CDR3 has 12 residues. The ends were cut back, 1 base at V and 14 bases at J, with 14 bases in the middle. CDR3 residues: CASSQGEGRGTF. CDR3 coding DNA: TGTGCCAGCAGCCAAGGTGAAGGAAGGGGAACCTTC.

The rearrangement uses TRBV5-1 and TRBJ1-2; D might be TRBD1 (6 bases). The CDR3 consists of 16 residues. Germline V gene data show CDR1 as SGHRS and CDR2 as YFSETQ. The V end lost 0 bases, the J end lost 0 bases, and 12 bases lay between the germline ends. Here the CDR3 reads CASSLETQGSNYGYTF. As DNA, the CDR3 is TGCGCCAGCAGCTTGGAGACACAGGGATCTAACTATGGCTACACCTTC. Full variable domain (rest looked up from reference TRBV5-1 and TRBJ1-2): KAGVTQTPRYLIKTRGQQVTLSCSPISGHRSVSWYQQTPGQGLQFLFEYFSETQRNKGNFPGRFSGRQFSNSRSEMNVSTLELGDSALYLCASSLETQGSNYGYTFGSGTRLTVV.

The chain couples TRBV12-3 or TRBV12-4 to TRBJ2-7; D remains ambiguous. CDR3 length: 13 amino acids. V was trimmed by 2 bases and J by 6 bases, leaving 11 bases between them. CDR3 protein: CASSLPGLREQYF. The CDR3 DNA sequence: TGTGCCAGCAGTTTACCAGGTTTGCGCGAGCAGTACTTC.

This clone was recorded once. The chain couples TRBV6-5 to TRBJ1-1, with D perhaps matching TRBD1 (6 bases). CDR3 length: 15 amino acids. Germline V gene sequence: CDR1 MNHEY, CDR2 SVGAGI. Trimming took 5 bases from V and 0 from J, leaving 13 bases between them. The CDR3 is CASSLWGRMNTEAFF. The CDR3 bases are TGTGCCAGCAGTCTGTGGGGGCGGATGAACACTGAAGCTTTCTTT.

This clone appeared once. V gene TRBV25-1 combines with J gene TRBJ1-2, with no clear D. Per germline, CDR1 MGHDK and CDR2 SYGVNS. This CDR3 spans 14 amino acids. V lost 6 bases, J lost 4 bases, and 15 bases lay in between. The CDR3 DNA reads as TGTGCCAGCAGCCAACCGGGGTCCCCCTATGGCTACACCTTC. This encodes CASSQPGSPYGYTF.

The chain uses TRBV10-3 and TRBJ1-5, with D maybe TRBD1 (6 bases). The CDR3 has 16 residues. Looked up from germline, CDR1 is ENHRY and CDR2 is SYGVKD. The V and J ends lost 0 bases and 1 base respectively, with 10 bases between them. The CDR3, as DNA: TGTGCCATCAGTGAGTCCCGACAGGACAGCAATCAGCCCCAGCATTTT. Its protein product is CAISESRQDSNQPQHF.

V usage is TRBV2 and J usage is TRBJ1-5; D might be TRBD1 (5 bases). The V gene lost 2 bases and the J gene lost 5 bases, with 10 bases spanning the gap. Germline V gene sequence: CDR1 SNHLY, CDR2 FYNNEI. The length of the CDR3 is 14 residues. The CDR3 DNA follows: TGTGCCAGCAGTGAAAGCAGGGTTGATCAGCCCCAGCATTTT. As protein: CASSESRVDQPQHF. Complete variable domain (other parts from reference TRBV2 and TRBJ1-5): EPEVTQTPSHQVTQMGQEVILRCVPISNHLYFYWYRQILGQKVEFLVSFYNNEISEKSEIFDDQFSVERPDGSNFTLKIRSTKLEDSAMYFCASSESRVDQPQHFGDGTRLSIL.

This clone has just a few counts. The J gene is TRBJ2-7, the V gene TRBV4-3, with D maybe TRBD1 (9 bases). Per germline, CDR1 LGHNA and CDR2 YSLEER. V was pared by 4 bases and J by 2 bases, with 15 bases between. CDR3 length equals 15 residues. CDR3 nucleotide sequence: TGCGCCAGCAGCCCGGGGGGGACAGGGACCTACGAGCAGTACTTC. Amino acids: CASSPGGTGTYEQYF.

The chain joins TRBV15 to TRBJ2-1; 8 bases are shared with TRBD1. With 8 bases clipped from V and 2 bases from J, the junction kept 2 bases outside the gene matches. Looked up from germline, CDR1 is LNHNV and CDR2 is YYDKDF (reference sequence). CDR3 size: 13 residues. CDR3 region: CATWDRTYNEQFF. The CDR3, as DNA: TGTGCCACCTGGGACAGGACCTACAATGAGCAGTTCTTC.

V and J are TRBV12-3 or TRBV12-4 and TRBJ1-5, with 7 bases identical to TRBD1. Unmatched junction bases numbered 3, after V lost 6 bases and J lost 10 bases. The CDR3 has 11 residues. The CDR3 DNA reads as TGTGCCAGCAGCCCAGGGGGACCCCAGCATTTT. It encodes CASSPGGPQHF.

The chain joins TRBV5-5 to TRBJ1-1; D is ambiguous. Trimming removed 3 bases from V and 7 bases from J, with 7 bases in between. CDR1 and CDR2 from the germline V gene are SGHKS and YYEKEE (reference sequence). This CDR3 is built from 11 residues. The DNA for the CDR3 is TGTGCCAGCAGCTATAAATATGAAGCTTTCTTT. Protein sequence: CASSYKYEAFF.

V gene TRBV7-2 combines with J gene TRBJ1-4, with 8 bases identical to TRBD1. Germline assignment: CDR1 SGHTA and CDR2 FQGNSA. V was clipped by 4 bases and J by 5 bases; unmatched bases: 0. This CDR3 region has 13 residues. The CDR3 sequence: CASSWTGNEKLFF. Written as DNA, the CDR3 is TGTGCCAGCAGCTGGACAGGGAATGAAAAACTGTTTTTT.

This clone was found once. The V gene is TRBV5-4, the J gene TRBJ2-2; the match to TRBD2 covers 9 bases. Germline loops: CDR1 SGHNT, CDR2 YYREEE (reference sequence). V trimming: 5 bases; J trimming: 2 bases; junction bases outside the gene matches: 10. This CDR3 is 17 amino acids long. This CDR3 is CASSLAAGGINTGELFF. In DNA, the CDR3 is TGTGCCAGCAGTCTGGCAGCGGGGGGAATTAACACCGGGGAGCTGTTTTTT.